A selection of T cell receptor beta chains follows, all from one sample in a study of T cells in Graves' hyperthyroidism and ophthalmopathy. Each CDR3 protein gets one entry after TCRdb re-called the multiplex PCR reads with MiXCR. The sample holds approximately 710,000 distinct CDR3 sequences, around 15% seen once. The sample taken for sequencing was blood. The receptors derive from a man aged 50-60 years with Graves' hyperthyroidism. Both conserved end residues are part of each CDR3. Each record gives: clone size, J gene, V gene, D gene, CDR3 protein, CDR3 DNA. D genes are given only for firm matches. Only some rows state a clone size, as once, few, many or a class for expanded clones.

many,TRBJ2-1,TRBV20-1,-,CSARDSLVANEQFF,TGCAGTGCTAGAGATTCCCTAGTAGCCAATGAGCAGTTCTTC
-,TRBJ2-3,TRBV20-1,-,CSASKEASGQGADTQYF,TGCAGTGCCTCCAAGGAGGCTAGCGGCCAGGGGGCAGATACGCAGTATTTT
many,TRBJ2-1,TRBV11-2,-,CASSGLLQGRGEQFF,TGTGCCAGCAGCGGCCTATTACAGGGCCGCGGTGAGCAGTTCTTC
many,TRBJ1-1,TRBV2,-,CASSVLSEAFF,TGTGCCAGCAGTGTTTTATCAGAAGCTTTCTTT
many,TRBJ1-1,TRBV15,-,CATSPSLGRYGTEAFF,TGTGCCACCAGCCCCTCCCTAGGTAGGTATGGAACTGAAGCTTTCTTT
-,TRBJ1-1,TRBV7-8,-,CASSPPGGGPGAFF,TGTGCCAGCAGCCCCCCCGGGGGAGGCCCTGGAGCTTTCTTT
many,TRBJ2-1,TRBV12-3/TRBV12-4,-,CASSLGGPYNEQFF,TGTGCCAGCAGTCTTGGGGGGCCGTACAATGAGCAGTTCTTC
-,TRBJ1-1,TRBV4-1,-,CASSQEPLGPEAFF,TGCGCTAGCAGCCAAGAGCCCTTAGGCCCTGAAGCTTTCTTT
many,TRBJ1-6,TRBV6-1,TRBD1,CASSRPGQGNSPLHF,TGTGCCAGCAGTCGACCGGGACAGGGGAATTCACCCCTCCACTTT
many,TRBJ2-3,TRBV10-3,-,CAITQGTSTDTQYF,TGTGCCATCACCCAAGGGACCTCCACAGATACGCAGTATTTT
-,TRBJ1-1,TRBV29-1,-,CSVEDVFLNTEAFF,TGCAGCGTTGAAGATGTCTTCTTGAACACTGAAGCTTTCTTT
-,TRBJ1-2,TRBV25-1,TRBD1,CASTPTGVYGYTF,TGTGCCAGCACCCCGACAGGGGTCTATGGCTACACCTTC
many,TRBJ2-3,TRBV18,TRBD2,CASSSVAGNTDTQYF,TGTGCCAGCTCATCGGTAGCGGGGAACACAGATACGCAGTATTTT
-,TRBJ2-7,TRBV7-8,TRBD1,CASSEGAYEQYF,TGTGCCAGCAGCGAGGGGGCGTACGAGCAGTACTTC
many,TRBJ2-7,TRBV24-1,-,CATSEGTPYEQYF,TGTGCCACCAGTGAGGGGACACCCTACGAGCAGTACTTC
many,TRBJ2-5,TRBV20-1,TRBD2,CSAPGTSGTKETQYF,TGCAGTGCTCCCGGGACTAGCGGGACCAAAGAGACCCAGTACTTC
few,TRBJ2-5,TRBV10-2,TRBD2,CASSQPGEAGGGETQYF,TGCGCCAGCAGTCAACCCGGGGAAGCGGGAGGGGGGGAGACCCAGTACTTC
many,TRBJ2-7,TRBV11-1,-,CASSLARRGRQYF,TGTGCCAGCAGCTTAGCGCGGAGGGGGCGGCAGTACTTC
many,TRBJ1-1,TRBV29-1,-,CSVDSGDGTEAFF,TGCAGCGTCGACTCGGGCGACGGCACTGAAGCTTTCTTT
few,TRBJ2-1,TRBV24-1,-,CATSEVTGGNEQFF,TGTGCCACCAGTGAAGTGACAGGAGGCAATGAGCAGTTCTTC
-,TRBJ2-2,TRBV6-4,-,CASRLRQGGTGELFF,TGTGCCAGCCGGCTTCGACAGGGAGGCACCGGGGAGCTGTTTTTT
few,TRBJ1-6,TRBV30,TRBD1,CAWSTGGYSPLHF,TGTGCCTGGAGTACAGGGGGGTATTCACCCCTCCACTTT
many,TRBJ1-5,TRBV2,-,CASREQGPGNQPQHF,TGTGCCAGCAGAGAACAGGGACCGGGCAATCAGCCCCAGCATTTT
-,TRBJ2-3,TRBV20-1,-,CSARGVGERSDTQYF,TGCAGTGCTAGGGGGGTAGGGGAGCGTTCAGATACGCAGTATTTT
-,TRBJ1-1,TRBV3-1,-,CASSQGGGSEAFF,TGTGCCAGCAGCCAGGGGGGGGGGTCTGAAGCTTTCTTT
-,TRBJ2-7,TRBV2,TRBD2,CASRGTSGRAVEQYF,TGTGCCAGCAGGGGGACTAGCGGGAGGGCCGTCGAGCAGTACTTC
many,TRBJ2-3,TRBV24-1,-,CATSDFTGQSTDTQYF,TGTGCCACCAGTGATTTCACGGGACAAAGCACAGATACGCAGTATTTT
-,TRBJ1-1,TRBV29-1,TRBD1,CSVADRGAYSEAFF,TGCAGCGTCGCAGACAGGGGCGCATATAGTGAAGCTTTCTTT
many,TRBJ1-5,TRBV27,-,CASRIQANQPQHF,TGTGCCAGCAGGATACAGGCAAATCAGCCCCAGCATTTT
many,TRBJ2-1,TRBV27,-,CATLGRRRDEQFF,TGTGCCACTCTTGGTCGGAGGAGGGATGAGCAGTTCTTC
many,TRBJ2-7,TRBV27,-,CASSSRDIPYEQYF,TGTGCCAGCAGTTCCCGGGACATTCCCTACGAGCAGTACTTC
many,TRBJ1-2,TRBV5-1,TRBD1,CASSLTGQGVIGYGYTF,TGCGCCAGCAGCTTGACGGGACAGGGGGTAATAGGCTATGGCTACACCTTC
few,TRBJ2-1,TRBV19,-,CASLSSSYNEQFF,TGTGCCAGCCTATCGAGCTCCTACAATGAGCAGTTCTTC
few,TRBJ1-2,TRBV24-1,TRBD1,CATSDSTMDRLANYGYTF,TGTGCCACCAGTGATTCGACGATGGACAGGCTAGCTAACTATGGCTACACCTTC
-,TRBJ1-3,TRBV2,-,CAGVKSGNTIYF,TGTGCCGGCGTTAAGTCTGGAAACACCATATATTTT
many,TRBJ2-7,TRBV7-2,TRBD2,CASSLVIGGYEQYF,TGTGCCAGCAGCTTAGTAATCGGGGGGTACGAGCAGTACTTC
many,TRBJ1-1,TRBV5-1,-,CASSLGVSMNTEAFF,TGCGCCAGCAGCTTGGGGGTTTCCATGAACACTGAAGCTTTCTTT
-,TRBJ2-4,TRBV5-1,-,CASSSAGIRTKNIQYF,TGCGCCAGCAGTAGCGCAGGGATACGAACCAAAAACATTCAGTACTTC
many,TRBJ2-3,TRBV13,TRBD2,CASTPETSGRTDTQYF,TGTGCCAGCACCCCAGAGACTAGCGGGAGAACAGATACGCAGTATTTT
-,TRBJ1-1,TRBV4-1,-,CASSQVGKGKETEAFF,TGCGCCAGCAGCCAAGTCGGAAAAGGGAAGGAAACTGAAGCTTTCTTT
many,TRBJ2-3,TRBV11-2,TRBD1,CASSKPGQVEAQYF,TGTGCCAGCAGCAAACCGGGACAGGTTGAAGCGCAGTATTTT
many,TRBJ2-1,TRBV18,-,CASSPFMDEQFF,TGTGCCAGCTCACCATTCATGGATGAGCAGTTCTTC
-,TRBJ2-7,TRBV27,-,CASTPNSAMGSYEQYF,TGTGCCAGCACCCCTAATAGCGCCATGGGCTCCTACGAGCAGTACTTC
many,TRBJ1-2,TRBV2,TRBD1,CASSYQGAAYGYTF,TGTGCCAGCAGTTATCAGGGGGCGGCCTATGGCTACACCTTC
-,TRBJ2-2,TRBV10-3,-,CAIREVWTANTGELFF,TGTGCCATCAGGGAAGTATGGACGGCGAACACCGGGGAGCTGTTTTTT
-,TRBJ2-1,TRBV7-6,-,CASSLAGRQSYNEQFF,TGTGCCAGCAGCTTGGCAGGACGGCAATCCTACAATGAGCAGTTCTTC
-,TRBJ1-1,TRBV7-2,-,CASSLSRPTGAFF,TGTGCCAGCAGCTTGTCTAGACCGACGGGAGCTTTCTTT
few,TRBJ2-1,TRBV4-2,-,CASSQGGTAYNEQFF,TGTGCCAGCAGCCAAGGTGGGACGGCCTACAATGAGCAGTTCTTC
many,TRBJ2-1,TRBV5-1,TRBD1,CASSLWDRVFDEQFF,TGCGCCAGCAGCTTGTGGGACAGGGTTTTCGATGAGCAGTTCTTC
-,TRBJ1-2,TRBV27,TRBD1,CATKDRGLTPYGYTF,TGTGCCACCAAGGACAGGGGACTAACACCCTATGGCTACACCTTC
many,TRBJ2-7,TRBV7-9,-,CASSSTGTDAYEQYF,TGTGCCAGCAGCTCCACCGGGACGGATGCCTACGAGCAGTACTTC